This T cell receptor (beta chain) was retrieved from a study of regulatory T cells in long-lasting Graves disease. This clonotype was recorded many times. Its antigen is undetermined. Time point specified: newly diagnosed GD, antithyroid drugs for less than 3 months. With RNA extracted from PBMCs as input, the TCR library was made. General observations from the study: Results may be inaccurate due to the small sample size.

Sequencing libraries for TCR beta were prepared with iRepertoire HTBI primers and Arm-PCR of CDR3 regions. TCRdb analysed the multiplex PCR reads with MiXCR anew, one entry per CDR3 protein. The sample consists of roughly 420,000 distinct CDR3 sequences, 11% to 15% of them appearing once. The same data also went into a second study, on T cells in Graves' hyperthyroidism and ophthalmopathy.

The material sequenced was peripheral blood mononuclear cells (PBMCs), taken at new diagnosis, from a patient treated with antithyroid drugs. The receptor comes from a woman in her forties or fifties with Graves disease.

The CDR3 protein is CASSFRGPLSYEQYF. The DNA for the CDR3 is TGTGCCAGCAGTTTCAGGGGGCCCCTATCCTACGAGCAGTACTTC. J is TRBJ2-7 and V is TRBV12-3 or TRBV12-4, with 8 positions matching TRBD1. V shed 3 bases and J 1 base; nucleotides not matched to a gene: 5. CDR3 length equals 15 residues.